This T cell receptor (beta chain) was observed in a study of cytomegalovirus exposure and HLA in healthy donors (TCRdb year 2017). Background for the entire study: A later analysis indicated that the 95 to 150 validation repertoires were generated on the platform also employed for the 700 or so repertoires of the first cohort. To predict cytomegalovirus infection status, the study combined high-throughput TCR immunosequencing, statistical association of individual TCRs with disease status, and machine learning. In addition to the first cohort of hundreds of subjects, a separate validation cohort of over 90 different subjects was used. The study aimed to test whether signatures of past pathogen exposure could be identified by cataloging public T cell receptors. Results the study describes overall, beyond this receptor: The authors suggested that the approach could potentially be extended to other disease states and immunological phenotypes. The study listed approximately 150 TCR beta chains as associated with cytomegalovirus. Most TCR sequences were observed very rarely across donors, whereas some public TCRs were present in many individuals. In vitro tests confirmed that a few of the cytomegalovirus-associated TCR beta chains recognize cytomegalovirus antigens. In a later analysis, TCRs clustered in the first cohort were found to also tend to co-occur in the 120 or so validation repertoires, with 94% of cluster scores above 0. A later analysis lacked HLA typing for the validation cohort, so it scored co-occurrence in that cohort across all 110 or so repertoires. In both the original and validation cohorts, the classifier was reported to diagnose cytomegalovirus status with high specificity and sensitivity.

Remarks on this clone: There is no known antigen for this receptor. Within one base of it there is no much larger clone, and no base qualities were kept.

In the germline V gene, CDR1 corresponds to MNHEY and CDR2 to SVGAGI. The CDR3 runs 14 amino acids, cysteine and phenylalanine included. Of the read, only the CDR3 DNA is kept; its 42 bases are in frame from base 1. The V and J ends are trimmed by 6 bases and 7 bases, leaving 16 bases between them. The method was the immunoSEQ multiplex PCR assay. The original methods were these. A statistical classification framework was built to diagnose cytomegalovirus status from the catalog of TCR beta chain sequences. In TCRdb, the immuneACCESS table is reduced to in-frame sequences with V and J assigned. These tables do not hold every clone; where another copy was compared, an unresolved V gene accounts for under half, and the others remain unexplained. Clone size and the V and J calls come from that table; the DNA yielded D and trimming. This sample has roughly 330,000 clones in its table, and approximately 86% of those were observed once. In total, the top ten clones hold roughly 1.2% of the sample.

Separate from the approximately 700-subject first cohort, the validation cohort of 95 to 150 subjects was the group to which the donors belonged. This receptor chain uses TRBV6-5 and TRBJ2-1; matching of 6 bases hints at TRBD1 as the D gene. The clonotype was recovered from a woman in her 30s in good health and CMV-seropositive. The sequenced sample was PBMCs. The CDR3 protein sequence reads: CASRPPDRPNEQFF. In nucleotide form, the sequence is TGTGCCAGCAGACCCCCTGACAGGCCGAATGAGCAGTTCTTC.